This TCR beta chain came from a study of T cell responses to AZD1222 COVID-19 vaccine. Sequencing used immunoSEQ multiplex PCR; TCRdb keeps in-frame clones, though not all of them. This repertoire shows about 180,000 clones, 75% to 95% found once; its top ten account for about 1.6%. V shed 0 bases, J shed 3 bases, and the junction held 6 bases outside the gene matches. The CDR3 is made up of 16 amino acids. From germline, CDR1 is LNHNV and CDR2 YYDKDF (reference sequence). The material was peripheral blood, obtained on day 0 of AZD1222 vaccination. The V call is TRBV15, the J call TRBJ2-7; 9 positions match TRBD1. This receptor was obtained from an adult in good health. The CDR3 sequence is CATSRDGGTGNYEQYF. CDR3 bases: TGTGCCACCAGCAGAGATGGGGGGACAGGGAACTACGAGCAGTACTTC. The variable domain in full, completed from reference TRBV15 and TRBJ2-7, reads DAMVIQNPRYQVTQFGKPVTLSCSQTLNHNVMYWYQQKSSQAPKLLFHYYDKDFNNEADTPDNFQSRRPNTSFCFLDIRSPGLGDTAMYLCATSRDGGTGNYEQYFGPGTRLTVT.